This note documents a single T cell receptor beta chain sequence. The target antigen is unknown. Trimming pared 0 bases from V and 10 bases from J, leaving 9 bases between. From germline, CDR1 is LNHNV and CDR2 YYDKDF (reference sequence). This CDR3 spans 12 amino acids. TCRdb re-called the 5' RACE reads through MiXCR, storing one row per CDR3 protein. This table holds 450,000 or so distinct CDR3 sequences, 14% found once. The record originates from a study of identical twins. General study results and limits: Modelling underestimated the level of out-of-frame TCR alpha sharing observed in monozygotic twins.

The sample was also reused in another study, on yellow fever vaccine responses in identical twins.

Sequenced input: CD4+ T cells sorted from blood. The chain is built from TRBV15 and TRBJ1-1; D ambiguous. The origin of this receptor is a woman between 18 and 29 years old in good health. The CDR3 protein is CATSRDLGRAFF. The CDR3, as DNA: TGTGCCACCAGCAGAGATCTGGGAAGAGCTTTCTTT.